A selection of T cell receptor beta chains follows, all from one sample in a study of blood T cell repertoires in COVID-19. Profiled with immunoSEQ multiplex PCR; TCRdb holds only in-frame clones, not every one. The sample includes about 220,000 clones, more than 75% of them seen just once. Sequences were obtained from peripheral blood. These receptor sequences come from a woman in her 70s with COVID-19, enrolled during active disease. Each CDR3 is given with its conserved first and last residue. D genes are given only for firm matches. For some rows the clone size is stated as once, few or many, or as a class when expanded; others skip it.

CASSSDRGANYGYTF,TGTGCCAGCAGTTCGGACAGGGGTGCTAACTATGGCTACACCTTC,TRBJ1-2,TRBV28,TRBD1,.
CASSPSNSQDNSPLHF,TGTGCCAGCTCACCATCTAACAGTCAAGATAATTCACCCCTCCACTTT,TRBJ1-6,TRBV18,.,once
CASSDLGSSYNSPLHF,TGTGCCAGCAGCGACTTGGGGAGTTCCTATAATTCACCCCTCCACTTT,TRBJ1-6,TRBV9,.,.
CASRPDGTGGYYEQYF,TGTGCCAGCAGACCGGACGGGACAGGGGGATACTACGAGCAGTACTTC,TRBJ2-7,TRBV28,TRBD1,.
CASTTISYNEQFF,TGTGCCAGCACCACTATCTCCTACAATGAGCAGTTCTTC,TRBJ2-1,TRBV7-2,.,.
CASSIDHFPSGRDTQYF,TGTGCCAGTAGTATAGATCATTTCCCTAGCGGGAGGGATACGCAGTATTTT,TRBJ2-3,TRBV19,TRBD2,.
CASSPDRVIGNQPQHF,TGTGCCAGCAGTCCCGACAGGGTGATCGGCAATCAGCCCCAGCATTTT,TRBJ1-5,TRBV6-2/TRBV6-3,TRBD1,few
CASSLVKGVRDYEQYF,TGTGCCAGCAGCTTGGTGAAGGGGGTCAGAGATTACGAGCAGTACTTC,TRBJ2-7,TRBV5-5,.,.
CASSLREIRLGGNEQFF,TGTGCCAGCAGTTTAAGGGAAATACGGCTCGGGGGCAATGAGCAGTTCTTC,TRBJ2-1,TRBV27,.,.
CASSLGTGKYGYTF,TGTGCCAGCAGCTTGGGGACAGGGAAGTATGGCTACACCTTC,TRBJ1-2,TRBV5-6,TRBD1,many
CASSLASAAGGQFF,TGTGCCAGCAGCTTGGCTAGCGCCGCAGGGGGGCAGTTCTTC,TRBJ2-1,TRBV5-5,.,.
CASSQDGLREGGLRDTQYF,TGCGCCAGCAGCCAAGATGGGCTAAGGGAGGGAGGGCTTAGAGATACGCAGTATTTT,TRBJ2-3,TRBV4-1,TRBD2,.
CASSRGGIPNIQYF,TGTGCCAGCAGCCGGGGGGGGATTCCAAACATTCAGTACTTC,TRBJ2-4,TRBV28,TRBD2,.
CASSIMLGGTEAFF,TGTGCCAGTAGTATCATGTTGGGGGGCACTGAAGCTTTCTTT,TRBJ1-1,TRBV19,.,.
CASSPQGRTEAFF,TGTGCCAGCAGCCCCCAGGGGAGAACTGAAGCTTTCTTT,TRBJ1-1,TRBV7-9,.,once
CASNRGGTNQPQHF,TGTGCCAGCAACAGGGGAGGAACCAATCAGCCCCAGCATTTT,TRBJ1-5,TRBV28,TRBD1,.
CASNGVGSYEQYF,TGTGCCAGCAATGGTGTGGGCAGCTACGAGCAGTACTTC,TRBJ2-7,TRBV7-9,.,few
CASSLSGGSNYGYTF,TGTGCCAGCAGCTTGAGTGGTGGCAGTAACTATGGCTACACCTTC,TRBJ1-2,TRBV5-6,.,.
CASSMEGDSYEQYF,TGTGCCAGTAGTATGGAGGGAGACTCCTACGAGCAGTACTTC,TRBJ2-7,TRBV19,.,.
CASSQFGTGRSTDTQYF,TGCGCCAGCAGCCAGTTTGGGACAGGGAGAAGCACAGATACGCAGTATTTT,TRBJ2-3,TRBV4-3,TRBD1,few
CAWTPQGYTEAFF,TGTGCCTGGACCCCCCAGGGTTACACTGAAGCTTTCTTT,TRBJ1-1,TRBV30,.,once
CASSLAGTSAGETQYF,TGCGCCAGCAGCTTGGCCGGGACTAGCGCGGGAGAGACCCAGTACTTC,TRBJ2-5,TRBV5-1,TRBD2,many
CASSIGGFSNQPQHF,TGTGCCAGCAGTATAGGAGGATTTAGCAATCAGCCCCAGCATTTT,TRBJ1-5,TRBV6-5,.,once
CAWSNREKLFF,TGTGCCTGGAGTAATCGTGAAAAACTGTTTTTT,TRBJ1-4,TRBV30,.,.
CASSRGTSAELSVF,TGTGCCAGCAGCCGCGGGACTAGCGCTGAACTCTCCGTCTTC,TRBJ2-1,TRBV7-2,TRBD2,.
CASRRSGQPQHF,TGTGCCAGCCGGAGGAGCGGTCAGCCCCAGCATTTT,TRBJ1-5,TRBV12-3/TRBV12-4,.,.
CASSFGQGNTIYF,TGTGCCAGCAGCTTCGGACAGGGGAACACCATATATTTT,TRBJ1-3,TRBV6-5,TRBD1,.
CASSPSGRTYEQYF,TGTGCCAGCAGTCCTAGCGGGAGGACCTACGAGCAGTACTTC,TRBJ2-7,TRBV6-6,TRBD2,.
CAWVPGSQPNYGYTF,TGTGCCTGGGTCCCTGGGTCACAGCCTAACTATGGCTACACCTTC,TRBJ1-2,TRBV30,.,.
CASSQVHRGSGGYTF,TGTGCCAGCAGCCAAGTTCACAGGGGTTCAGGTGGCTACACCTTC,TRBJ1-2,TRBV3-1/TRBV3-2,TRBD1,.
CAFRTGSNGNTIYF,TGTGCCTTTAGGACAGGGTCAAACGGAAACACCATATATTTT,TRBJ1-3,TRBV30,TRBD1,.
CASSVELAGVSEQYF,TGTGCCAGCAGCGTAGAATTAGCGGGAGTATCCGAGCAGTACTTC,TRBJ2-7,TRBV9,TRBD2,.
CASSETRDRGHGYTF,TGTGCCAGCAGCGAAACCAGGGACAGGGGGCATGGCTACACCTTC,TRBJ1-2,TRBV7-8,TRBD1,.
CASSLRGHPLNTEAFF,TGTGCCAGCAGCCTCAGGGGCCATCCCTTGAACACTGAAGCTTTCTTT,TRBJ1-1,TRBV5-8,.,.
CASSAGQGHYEQYF,TGTGCCAGTAGTGCCGGACAGGGACACTACGAGCAGTACTTC,TRBJ2-7,TRBV19,TRBD1,.
CAWSVQAGSSETLHF,TGTGCCTGGAGTGTACAAGCGGGCTCCAGTGAGACCCTCCACTTT,TRBJ1-6,TRBV30,.,.
CASSLDLTGGAKNEQFF,TGTGCCAGCAGCTTAGACCTGACAGGGGGCGCGAAAAATGAGCAGTTCTTC,TRBJ2-1,TRBV11-3,TRBD1,.
CASSYPEVYEQYF,TGTGCCAGCAGTTACCCCGAGGTCTACGAGCAGTACTTC,TRBJ2-7,TRBV6-6,.,.
CASSPRGSDYGYTF,TGTGCCAGCAGCCCCAGGGGTAGTGACTATGGCTACACCTTC,TRBJ1-2,TRBV4-2,.,.
CASSYPTATYEQYF,TGTGCCAGCAGTTACCCGACAGCGACCTACGAGCAGTACTTC,TRBJ2-7,TRBV6-2/TRBV6-3,.,.
CASRRQGAQPQHF,TGTGCCAGTAGGCGACAGGGGGCTCAGCCCCAGCATTTT,TRBJ1-5,TRBV19,TRBD1,.
CASSSGGATNEKLFF,TGTGCCAGCAGTTCGGGGGGCGCAACTAATGAAAAACTGTTTTTT,TRBJ1-4,TRBV27,.,.
CASSLVARQETQYF,TGTGCCAGCAGCTTGGTTGCGCGGCAAGAGACCCAGTACTTC,TRBJ2-5,TRBV5-4,.,.
CASSPIEGATNEKLFF,TGTGCCAGCAGTCCTATTGAAGGGGCAACTAATGAAAAACTGTTTTTT,TRBJ1-4,TRBV28,.,few